This T cell receptor beta chain was sequenced during a study of T cell responses to AZD1222 COVID-19 vaccine. Notes on the study in general: The donor group comprised mostly white British people and more females; the analysis possibly underestimated clonal diversity.

Sequencing was performed with immunoSEQ multiplex PCR; in TCRdb, only in-frame clones are kept and a portion is missing. The repertoire holds some 96,000 clones, with roughly 90% as singletons. Germline CDR1 and CDR2: SGHAT and FQDESV (reference sequence). CDR3 length equals 15 residues. V lost 5 bases, J lost 1 base, and 12 bases lay in between. Note on this clone: What it binds is not known.

The TCR sequence derives from an adult in good health. The V and J genes are TRBV11-1 and TRBJ2-4; D might be TRBD1 (6 bases). The sequencing here drew on peripheral blood, taken on day 0 of AZD1222 vaccination. CDR3 amino acids: CASSPGDRAKNIQYF. The CDR3 nucleotides are TGTGCCAGCAGCCCTGGAGACAGGGCCAAAAACATTCAGTACTTC.